A selection of T cell receptor beta chains follows, all from one sample in a study of cytomegalovirus exposure and HLA in healthy donors. Using immunoSEQ multiplex PCR, the repertoire was profiled, and TCRdb retains in-frame clones only, with some absent. The sample consists of more than 95,000 clones, about four fifths of them appearing once. The source material was PBMCs. These receptor sequences come from a man in his forties in good health and CMV-seronegative. The CDR3 runs from the conserved cysteine through the conserved F or W. D genes are given only for firm matches. Expanded clones get a size class; other rows say once, few or many, or leave the size out.

>TRBJ1-2|TRBV7-9|TRBD1|once
CASSFRTGGIDGYTF
TGTGCCAGCAGCTTTCGGACAGGGGGCATCGATGGCTACACCTTC
>TRBJ1-4|TRBV7-6|TRBD1|once
CASSLGTGGREKLFF
TGTGCCAGCAGCCTAGGGACAGGGGGCAGGGAAAAACTGTTTTTT
>TRBJ1-2|TRBV5-6|TRBD1|-
CASSVPTGAAGYTF
TGTGCCAGCAGCGTACCGACAGGGGCCGCTGGCTACACCTTC
>TRBJ2-7|TRBV19|TRBD1|few
CASSIGTGGTYEQYF
TGTGCCAGTAGTATAGGGACAGGGGGGACCTACGAGCAGTACTTC
>TRBJ2-2|TRBV29-1|TRBD2|-
CSAAGDGTGELFF
TGCAGCGCAGCGGGAGACGGCACCGGGGAGCTGTTTTTT
>TRBJ2-1|TRBV23-1|TRBD1|-
CASTMDRGGDEQFF
TGCGCCAGCACCATGGACAGGGGAGGCGATGAGCAGTTCTTC
>TRBJ1-6|TRBV27|TRBD1|-
CASSFDRGNSPLHF
TGTGCCAGCAGCTTCGACAGGGGAAATTCACCCCTCCACTTT
>TRBJ1-1|TRBV28|-|few
CASSLSPSLYTEAFF
TGTGCCAGCAGTTTAAGCCCCTCCCTGTACACTGAAGCTTTCTTT
>TRBJ2-5|TRBV5-1|TRBD2|-
CASKTSGLQETQYF
TGCGCCAGCAAGACTAGCGGTCTTCAAGAGACCCAGTACTTC
>TRBJ2-7|TRBV6-4|-|-
CASRNDAGPQKYF
TGTGCCAGTAGAAATGACGCGGGACCTCAGAAATACTTC
>TRBJ2-1|TRBV7-6|TRBD2|-
CASSLRSSGSPPSDEQFF
TGTGCCAGCAGCTTACGATCTAGCGGGAGCCCCCCGAGTGATGAGCAGTTCTTC
>TRBJ1-1|TRBV11-2|-|-
CASSKARGAVTEAFF
TGTGCCAGCAGCAAAGCCCGGGGGGCGGTCACTGAAGCTTTCTTT
>TRBJ1-5|TRBV28|-|-
CASTPRGSSNQPQHF
TGTGCCAGCACCCCCAGGGGAAGCAGCAATCAGCCCCAGCATTTT
>TRBJ1-1|TRBV29-1|TRBD1|-
CSVRQGGTEAFF
TGCAGCGTTCGACAGGGAGGAACTGAAGCTTTCTTT
>TRBJ2-3|TRBV4-2|TRBD2|-
CASSPTSGGGADTQYF
TGTGCCAGCAGCCCCACTAGCGGGGGCGGGGCAGATACGCAGTATTTT
>TRBJ2-7|TRBV14|-|-
CASSQARSTGSNYEQYF
TGTGCCAGCAGCCAGGCTAGGTCGACAGGTTCGAACTACGAGCAGTACTTC
>TRBJ2-3|TRBV29-1|TRBD1|-
CSVETPGQGEDTQYF
TGCAGCGTTGAAACCCCGGGACAGGGGGAAGATACGCAGTATTTT
>TRBJ1-1|TRBV4-1|-|-
CASSQVGGTEAFF
TGCGCCAGCAGCCAAGTAGGGGGCACTGAAGCTTTCTTT
>TRBJ1-3|TRBV28|TRBD1|-
CASSFQGQGSGNTIYF
TGTGCCAGCAGTTTCCAGGGACAGGGCTCTGGAAACACCATATATTTT
>TRBJ2-7|TRBV9|TRBD2|-
CASSVQGTSAIYEQYF
TGTGCCAGCAGCGTACAAGGCACTAGCGCGATCTACGAGCAGTACTTC
>TRBJ1-3|TRBV12-5|-|-
CASGLAGRGNTIYF
TGTGCTAGTGGTTTGGCCGGGAGGGGAAACACCATATATTTT
>TRBJ2-7|TRBV19|-|-
CASSMPGWEQYF
TGTGCCAGTAGTATGCCAGGGTGGGAGCAGTACTTC
>TRBJ1-2|TRBV7-6|-|-
CASSLGAGQGYTF
TGTGCCAGCAGCTTAGGGGCGGGGCAGGGCTACACCTTC